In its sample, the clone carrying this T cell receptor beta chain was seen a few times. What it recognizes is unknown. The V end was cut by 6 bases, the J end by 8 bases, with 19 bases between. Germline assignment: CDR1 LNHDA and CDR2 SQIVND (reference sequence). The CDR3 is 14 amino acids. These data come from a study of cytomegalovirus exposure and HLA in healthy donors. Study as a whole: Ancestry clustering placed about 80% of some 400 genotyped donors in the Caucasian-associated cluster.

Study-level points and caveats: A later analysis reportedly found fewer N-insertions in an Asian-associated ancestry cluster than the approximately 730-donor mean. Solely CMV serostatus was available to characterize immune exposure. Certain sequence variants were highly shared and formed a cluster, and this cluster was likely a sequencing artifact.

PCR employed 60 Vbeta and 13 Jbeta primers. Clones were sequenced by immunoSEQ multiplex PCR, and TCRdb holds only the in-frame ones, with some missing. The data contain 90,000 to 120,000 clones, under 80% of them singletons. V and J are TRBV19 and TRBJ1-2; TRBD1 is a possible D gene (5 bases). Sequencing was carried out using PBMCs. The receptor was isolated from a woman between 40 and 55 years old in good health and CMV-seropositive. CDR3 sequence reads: CASSPEWGEHGYTF. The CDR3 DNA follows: TGTGCCAGTAGCCCGGAGTGGGGGGAACACGGCTACACCTTC.